The rows below give T cell receptor beta chains drawn from one sample of a study of Ad26.COV2.S vaccination and SARS-CoV-2 variants. Assay used: immunoSEQ multiplex PCR; TCRdb lists only in-frame clones, some missing. The sample lists about 320,000 clones, about 82% occurring once. This specimen consisted of peripheral blood, obtained in a trial of Ad26.COV2.S vaccine versus placebo. These receptors were taken from a person aged 18 to 65 who received the Ad26.COV2.S COVID-19 vaccine or a placebo. Both conserved end residues are part of each CDR3. The D gene is left open where the match is weak. The listing skips clone size in some rows; elsewhere it reads once, few, many or a size class.

cdr3_length	v_call	d_call	j_call	clone_size	cdr3_nt	cdr3_aa
12	TRBV11-1	.	TRBJ1-1	.	TGTGCCAGCAGCTTCCGGAACACTGAAGCTTTCTTT	CASSFRNTEAFF
16	TRBV5-1	TRBD1	TRBJ2-7	.	TGCGCCAGCGTACCAAGTGGGGGACAGGGGACCTACGAGCAGTACTTC	CASVPSGGQGTYEQYF
13	TRBV4-2	.	TRBJ1-2	few	TGTGCCAGCAGCCAAGACAGGGCCTATGGCTACACCTTC	CASSQDRAYGYTF
13	TRBV28	TRBD1	TRBJ1-2	once	TGTGCCAGCAGTTTAGGGACAGATGAAGGCTACACCTTC	CASSLGTDEGYTF
13	TRBV5-6	.	TRBJ1-2	.	TGTGCCAGCAGCTCGGAACAGGGCTATGGCTACACCTTC	CASSSEQGYGYTF
15	TRBV6-5	TRBD2	TRBJ2-1	.	TGTGCCAGCAGTTACACTAGCGGGACGGGGAGGGAGCAGTTCTTC	CASSYTSGTGREQFF
14	TRBV28	TRBD1	TRBJ2-5	.	TGTGCCAGCTGTACAGGGGGCCTGCAAGAGACCCAGTACTTC	CASCTGGLQETQYF
13	TRBV20-1	TRBD1	TRBJ1-1	.	TGCAGTGCTAGTGTACAGGGGATTCGTTTGGCTTTCTTT	CSASVQGIRLAFF
15	TRBV5-1	.	TRBJ2-3	.	TGCGCCAGCAGCTCCGGGTGGAATAGCACAGATACGCAGTATTTT	CASSSGWNSTDTQYF
13	TRBV29-1	TRBD1	TRBJ2-1	.	TGCAGCGAGGACAGGAACTCCTACAATGAGCAGTTCTTC	CSEDRNSYNEQFF
14	TRBV6-6	.	TRBJ2-5	.	TGTGCCAGCAGTCGATCCACCGGTCGGGAGACCCAGTACTTC	CASSRSTGRETQYF
12	TRBV12-3/TRBV12-4	.	TRBJ1-3	.	TGTGCCAGCAGGAGCTCTGGAAACACCATATATTTT	CASRSSGNTIYF
13	TRBV29-1	.	TRBJ1-5	.	TGCAGCGTCAGGGCAGGGAGCAATCAGCCCCAGCATTTT	CSVRAGSNQPQHF
13	TRBV2	.	TRBJ1-1	.	TGTGCCAGCCAGAGGGTCGAACTCACTGAAGCTTTCTTT	CASQRVELTEAFF
15	TRBV4-2	TRBD1	TRBJ1-4	.	TGTGCCAGCAGCCAACCCGACAGGGGGCATGAAAAACTGTTTTTT	CASSQPDRGHEKLFF
14	TRBV5-8	.	TRBJ1-1	once	TGTGCCAGCCGGCAGGGGCTCAGGAACACTGAAGCTTTCTTT	CASRQGLRNTEAFF